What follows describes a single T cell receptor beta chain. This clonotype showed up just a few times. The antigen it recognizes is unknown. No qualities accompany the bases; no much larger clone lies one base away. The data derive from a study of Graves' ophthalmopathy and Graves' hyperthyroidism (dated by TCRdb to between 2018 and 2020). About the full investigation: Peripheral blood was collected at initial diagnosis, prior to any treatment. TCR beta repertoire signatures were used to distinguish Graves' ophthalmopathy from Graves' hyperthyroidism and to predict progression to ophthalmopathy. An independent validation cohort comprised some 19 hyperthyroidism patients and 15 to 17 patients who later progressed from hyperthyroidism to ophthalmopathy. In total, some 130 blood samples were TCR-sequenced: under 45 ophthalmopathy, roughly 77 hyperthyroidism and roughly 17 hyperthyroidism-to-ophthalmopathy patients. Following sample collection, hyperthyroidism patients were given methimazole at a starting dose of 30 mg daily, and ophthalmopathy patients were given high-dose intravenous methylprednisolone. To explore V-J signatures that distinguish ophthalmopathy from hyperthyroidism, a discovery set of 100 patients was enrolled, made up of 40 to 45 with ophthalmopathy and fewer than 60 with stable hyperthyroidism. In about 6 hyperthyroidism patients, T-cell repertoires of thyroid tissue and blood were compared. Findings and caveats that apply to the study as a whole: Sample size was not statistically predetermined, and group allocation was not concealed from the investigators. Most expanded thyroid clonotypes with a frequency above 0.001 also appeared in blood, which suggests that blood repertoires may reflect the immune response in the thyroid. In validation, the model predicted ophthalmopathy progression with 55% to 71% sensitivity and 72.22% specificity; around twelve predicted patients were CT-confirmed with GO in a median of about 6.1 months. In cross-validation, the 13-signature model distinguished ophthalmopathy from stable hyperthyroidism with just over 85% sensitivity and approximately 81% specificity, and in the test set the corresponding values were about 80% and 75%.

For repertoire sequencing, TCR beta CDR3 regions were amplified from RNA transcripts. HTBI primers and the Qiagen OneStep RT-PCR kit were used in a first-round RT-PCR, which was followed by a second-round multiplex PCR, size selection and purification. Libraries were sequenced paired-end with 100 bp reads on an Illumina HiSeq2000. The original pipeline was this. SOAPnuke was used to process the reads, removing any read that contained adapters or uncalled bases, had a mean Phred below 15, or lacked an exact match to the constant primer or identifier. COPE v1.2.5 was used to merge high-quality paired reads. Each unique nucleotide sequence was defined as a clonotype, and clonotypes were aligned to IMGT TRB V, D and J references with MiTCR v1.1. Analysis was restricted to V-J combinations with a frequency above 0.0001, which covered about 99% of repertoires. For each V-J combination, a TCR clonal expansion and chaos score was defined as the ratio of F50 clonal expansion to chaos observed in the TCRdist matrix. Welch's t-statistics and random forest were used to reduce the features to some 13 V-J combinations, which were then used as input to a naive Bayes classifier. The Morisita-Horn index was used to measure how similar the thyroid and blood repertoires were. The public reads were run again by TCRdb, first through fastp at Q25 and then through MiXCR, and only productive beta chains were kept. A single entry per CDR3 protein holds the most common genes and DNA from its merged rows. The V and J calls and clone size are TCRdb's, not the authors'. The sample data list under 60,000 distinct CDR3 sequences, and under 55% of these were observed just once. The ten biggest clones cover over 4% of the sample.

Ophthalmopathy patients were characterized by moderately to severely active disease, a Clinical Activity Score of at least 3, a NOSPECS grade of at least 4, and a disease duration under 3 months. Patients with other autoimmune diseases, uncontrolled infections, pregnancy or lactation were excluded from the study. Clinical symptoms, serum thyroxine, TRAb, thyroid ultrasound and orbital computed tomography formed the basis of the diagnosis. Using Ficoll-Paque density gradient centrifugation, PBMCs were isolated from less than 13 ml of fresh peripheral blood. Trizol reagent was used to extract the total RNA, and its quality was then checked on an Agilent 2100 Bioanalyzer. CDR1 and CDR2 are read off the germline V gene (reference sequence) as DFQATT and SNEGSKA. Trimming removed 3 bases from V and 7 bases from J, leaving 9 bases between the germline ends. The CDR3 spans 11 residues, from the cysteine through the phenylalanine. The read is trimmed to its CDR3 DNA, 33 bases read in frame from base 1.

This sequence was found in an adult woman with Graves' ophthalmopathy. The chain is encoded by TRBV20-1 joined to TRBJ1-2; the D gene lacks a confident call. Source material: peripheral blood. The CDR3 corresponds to CSARELSGYTF. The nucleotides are TGCAGTGCTAGGGAATTGAGTGGCTACACCTTC.